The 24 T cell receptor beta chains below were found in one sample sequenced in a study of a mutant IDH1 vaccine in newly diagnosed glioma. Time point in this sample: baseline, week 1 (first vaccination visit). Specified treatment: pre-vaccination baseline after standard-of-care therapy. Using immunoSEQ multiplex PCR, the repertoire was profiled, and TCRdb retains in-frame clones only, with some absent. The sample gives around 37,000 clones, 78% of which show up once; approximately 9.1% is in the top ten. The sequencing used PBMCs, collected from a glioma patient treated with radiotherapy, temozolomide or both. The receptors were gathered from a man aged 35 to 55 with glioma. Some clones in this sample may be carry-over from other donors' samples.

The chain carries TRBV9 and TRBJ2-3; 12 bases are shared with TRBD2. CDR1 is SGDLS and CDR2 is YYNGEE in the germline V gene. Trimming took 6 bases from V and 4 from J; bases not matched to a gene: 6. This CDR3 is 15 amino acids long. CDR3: CASTLAGGHSDTQYF. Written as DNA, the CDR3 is TGTGCCAGCACCCTAGCGGGGGGGCACTCAGATACGCAGTATTTT.

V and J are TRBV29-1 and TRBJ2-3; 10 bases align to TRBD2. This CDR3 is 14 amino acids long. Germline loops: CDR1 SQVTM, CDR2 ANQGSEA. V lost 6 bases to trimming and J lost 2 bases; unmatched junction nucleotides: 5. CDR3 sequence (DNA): TGCAGCGTCAGGACTAGCGGACCCACAGATACGCAGTATTTT. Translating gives CSVRTSGPTDTQYF.

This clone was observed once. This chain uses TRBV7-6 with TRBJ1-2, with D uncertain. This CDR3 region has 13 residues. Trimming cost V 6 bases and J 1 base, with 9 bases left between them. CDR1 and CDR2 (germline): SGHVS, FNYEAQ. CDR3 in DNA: TGTGCCAGCAGTGAACGGGATAACTATGGCTACACCTTC. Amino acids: CASSERDNYGYTF.

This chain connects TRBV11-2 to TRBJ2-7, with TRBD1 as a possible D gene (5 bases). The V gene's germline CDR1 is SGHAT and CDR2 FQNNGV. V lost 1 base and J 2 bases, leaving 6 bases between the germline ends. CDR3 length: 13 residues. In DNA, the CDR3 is TGTGCCAGCAGCTTAGGACAGACCTACGAGCAGTACTTC. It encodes CASSLGQTYEQYF.

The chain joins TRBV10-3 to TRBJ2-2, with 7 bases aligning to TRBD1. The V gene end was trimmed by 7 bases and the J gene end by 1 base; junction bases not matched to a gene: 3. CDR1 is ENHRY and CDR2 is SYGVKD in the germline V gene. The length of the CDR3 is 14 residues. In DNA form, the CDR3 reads TGTGCCATCACCGGGACAGAGAACACCGGGGAGCTGTTTTTT. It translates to CAITGTENTGELFF.

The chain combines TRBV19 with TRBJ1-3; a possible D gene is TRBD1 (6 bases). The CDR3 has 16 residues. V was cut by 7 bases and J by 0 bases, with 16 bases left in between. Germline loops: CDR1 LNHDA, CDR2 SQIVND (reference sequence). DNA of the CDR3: TGTGCCAGTAAAACGGGGCAGGGGCACTCTGGAAACACCATATATTTT. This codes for CASKTGQGHSGNTIYF.

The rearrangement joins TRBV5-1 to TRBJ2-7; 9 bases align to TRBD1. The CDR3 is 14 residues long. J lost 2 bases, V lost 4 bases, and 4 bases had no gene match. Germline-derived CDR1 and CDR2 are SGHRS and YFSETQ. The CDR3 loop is CASSRGTGTYEQYF. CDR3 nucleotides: TGCGCCAGCAGCCGGGGGACAGGGACCTACGAGCAGTACTTC.

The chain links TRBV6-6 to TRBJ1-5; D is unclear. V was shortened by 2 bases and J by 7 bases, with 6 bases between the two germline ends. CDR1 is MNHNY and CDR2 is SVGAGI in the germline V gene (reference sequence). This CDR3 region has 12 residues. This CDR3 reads CASSYPEQPQHF. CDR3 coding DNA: TGTGCCAGCAGTTACCCAGAGCAGCCCCAGCATTTT.

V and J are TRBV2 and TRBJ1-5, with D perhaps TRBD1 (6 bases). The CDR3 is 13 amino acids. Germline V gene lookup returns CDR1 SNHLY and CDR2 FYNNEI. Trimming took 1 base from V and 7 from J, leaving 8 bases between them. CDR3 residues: CASSEGGAQPQHF. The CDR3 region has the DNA TGTGCCAGCAGTGAAGGGGGGGCCCAGCCCCAGCATTTT.

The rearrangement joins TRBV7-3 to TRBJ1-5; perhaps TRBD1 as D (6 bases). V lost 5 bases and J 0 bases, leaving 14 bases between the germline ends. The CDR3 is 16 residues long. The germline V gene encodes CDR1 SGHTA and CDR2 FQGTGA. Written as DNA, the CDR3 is TGTGCCAGCAGCCGTGACCGGACAGATAGCAATCAGCCCCAGCATTTT. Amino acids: CASSRDRTDSNQPQHF.

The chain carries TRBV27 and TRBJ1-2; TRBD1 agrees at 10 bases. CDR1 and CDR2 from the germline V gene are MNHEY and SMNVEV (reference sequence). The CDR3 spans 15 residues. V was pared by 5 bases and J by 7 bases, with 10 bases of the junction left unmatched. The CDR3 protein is CASSIQPGQGSGYTF. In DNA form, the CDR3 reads TGTGCCAGCAGTATTCAACCGGGACAGGGGTCTGGCTACACCTTC.

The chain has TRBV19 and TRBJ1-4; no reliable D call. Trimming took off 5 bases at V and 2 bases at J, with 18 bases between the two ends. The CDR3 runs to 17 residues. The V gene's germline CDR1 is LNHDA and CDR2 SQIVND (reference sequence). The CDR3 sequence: CASSVRHTGPTNEKLFF. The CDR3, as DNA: TGTGCCAGTAGTGTTCGCCATACCGGGCCTACTAATGAAAAACTGTTTTTT.

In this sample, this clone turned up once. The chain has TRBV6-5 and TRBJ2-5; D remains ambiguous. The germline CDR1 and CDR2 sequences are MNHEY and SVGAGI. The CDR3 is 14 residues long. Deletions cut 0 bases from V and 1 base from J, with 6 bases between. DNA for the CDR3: TGTGCCAGCAGTTACTCACGGGCCCAAGAGACCCAGTACTTC. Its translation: CASSYSRAQETQYF.

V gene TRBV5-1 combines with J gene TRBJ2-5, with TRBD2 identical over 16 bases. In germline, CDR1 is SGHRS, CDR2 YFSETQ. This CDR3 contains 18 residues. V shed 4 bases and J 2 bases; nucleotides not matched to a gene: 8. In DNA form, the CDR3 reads TGCGCCAGCAGCCCGGGACTAGCGGGGGGGCAACAACAAGAGACCCAGTACTTC. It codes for CASSPGLAGGQQQETQYF.

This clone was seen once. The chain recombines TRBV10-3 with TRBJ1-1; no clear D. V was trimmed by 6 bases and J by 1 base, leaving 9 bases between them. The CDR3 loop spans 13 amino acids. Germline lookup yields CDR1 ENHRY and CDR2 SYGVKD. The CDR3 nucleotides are TGTGCCATCAGCCCGGATAAGAACACTGAAGCTTTCTTT. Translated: CAISPDKNTEAFF.

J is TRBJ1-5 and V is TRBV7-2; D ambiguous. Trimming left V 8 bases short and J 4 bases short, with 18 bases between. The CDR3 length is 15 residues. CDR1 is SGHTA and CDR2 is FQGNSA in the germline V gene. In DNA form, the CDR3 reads TGTGCCAGCGGGGTCTCCGGGAAAGGGAATCAGCCCCAGCATTTT. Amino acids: CASGVSGKGNQPQHF.

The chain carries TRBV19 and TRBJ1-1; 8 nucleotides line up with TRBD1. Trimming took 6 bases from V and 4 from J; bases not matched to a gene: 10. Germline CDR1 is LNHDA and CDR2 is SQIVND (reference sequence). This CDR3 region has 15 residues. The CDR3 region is CASRAHRGSGTEAFF. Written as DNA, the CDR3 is TGTGCCAGTAGAGCACACAGGGGGTCCGGCACTGAAGCTTTCTTT.

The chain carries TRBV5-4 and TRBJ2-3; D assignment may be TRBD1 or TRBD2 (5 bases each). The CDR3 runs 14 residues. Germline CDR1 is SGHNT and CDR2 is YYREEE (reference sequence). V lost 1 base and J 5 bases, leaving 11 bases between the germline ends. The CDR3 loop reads CASSLRQGEDTQYF. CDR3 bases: TGTGCCAGCAGCTTGCGGCAGGGAGAAGATACGCAGTATTTT.

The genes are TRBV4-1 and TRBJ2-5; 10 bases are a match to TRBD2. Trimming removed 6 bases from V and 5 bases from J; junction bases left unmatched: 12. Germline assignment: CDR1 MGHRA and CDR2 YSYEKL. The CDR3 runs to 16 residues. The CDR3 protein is CASSPGSGGAGETQYF. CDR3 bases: TGCGCCAGCAGTCCTGGAAGCGGGGGGGCCGGGGAGACCCAGTACTTC.

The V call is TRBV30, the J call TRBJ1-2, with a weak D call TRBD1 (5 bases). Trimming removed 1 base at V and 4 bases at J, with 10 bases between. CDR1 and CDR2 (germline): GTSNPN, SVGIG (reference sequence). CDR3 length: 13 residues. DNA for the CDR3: TGTGCCTGGAGTGCCGGCAGGGTCTATGGCTACACCTTC. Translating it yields CAWSAGRVYGYTF.

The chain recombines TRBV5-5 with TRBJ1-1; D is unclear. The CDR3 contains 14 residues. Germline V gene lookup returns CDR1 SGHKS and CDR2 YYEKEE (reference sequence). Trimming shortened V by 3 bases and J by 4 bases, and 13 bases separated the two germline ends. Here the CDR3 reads CASSWVDQATEAFF. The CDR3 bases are TGTGCCAGCAGCTGGGTGGATCAGGCCACTGAAGCTTTCTTT.

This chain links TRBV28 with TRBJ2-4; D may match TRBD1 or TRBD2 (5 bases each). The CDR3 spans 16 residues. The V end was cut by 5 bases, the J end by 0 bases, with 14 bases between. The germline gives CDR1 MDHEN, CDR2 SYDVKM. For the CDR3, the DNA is TGTGCCAGCAGTCTGGGGGTGGGGCTAGCCAAAAACATTCAGTACTTC. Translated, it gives CASSLGVGLAKNIQYF.

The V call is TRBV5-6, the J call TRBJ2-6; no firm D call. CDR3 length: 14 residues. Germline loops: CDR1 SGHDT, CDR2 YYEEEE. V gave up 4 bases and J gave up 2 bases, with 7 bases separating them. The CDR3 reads CASSLTPGANVLTF. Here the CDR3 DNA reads TGTGCCAGCAGCCTGACCCCTGGGGCCAACGTCCTGACTTTC. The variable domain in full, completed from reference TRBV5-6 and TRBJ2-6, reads DAGVTQSPTHLIKTRGQQVTLRCSPKSGHDTVSWYQQALGQGPQFIFQYYEEEERQRGNFPDRFSGHQFPNYSSELNVNALLLGDSALYLCASSLTPGANVLTFGAGSRLTVL.

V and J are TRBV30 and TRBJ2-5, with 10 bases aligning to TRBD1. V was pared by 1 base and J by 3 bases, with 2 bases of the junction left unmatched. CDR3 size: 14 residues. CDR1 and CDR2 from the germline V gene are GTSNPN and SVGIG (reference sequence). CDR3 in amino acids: CAWSEDRGEETQYF. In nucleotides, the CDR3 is TGTGCCTGGAGTGAGGACAGGGGGGAAGAGACCCAGTACTTC.